These 20 T cell receptor beta chains originate from one sample sequenced in a study of shared T cell receptors in the human thymus. Only in-frame clones appear in the TCRdb table, and some are missing; sequencing was by immunoSEQ multiplex PCR. This sample carries hundreds of thousands of clones, around 93% of them seen once, and the ten largest clones take roughly 0.02%. The sequencing input was thymocytes. The receptors stem from a human donor.

This sequence joins TRBV19 and TRBJ1-1; D is undetermined. The CDR3 loop spans 14 amino acids. V was trimmed by 2 bases and J by 4 bases, leaving 11 bases between them. Germline V gene sequence: CDR1 LNHDA, CDR2 SQIVND (reference sequence). CDR3 loop: CASSITGVGTEAFF. CDR3 nucleotide sequence: TGTGCCAGTAGTATAACTGGGGTGGGCACTGAAGCTTTCTTT.

The chain has TRBV19 and TRBJ2-6, with 7 positions matching TRBD1. The length of the CDR3 is 18 residues. In germline, CDR1 is LNHDA, CDR2 SQIVND (reference sequence). With V trimmed by 6 bases and J by 3 bases, 14 bases remained unmatched. CDR3 DNA: TGTGCCAGTAGGATGACGGACAGGACCCCCGGTGGGGCCAACGTCCTGACTTTC. As protein: CASRMTDRTPGGANVLTF. The full variable domain, its missing parts supplied by reference TRBV19 and TRBJ2-6, is DGGITQSPKYLFRKEGQNVTLSCEQNLNHDAMYWYRQDPGQGLRLIYYSQIVNDFQKGDIAEGYSVSREKKESFPLTVTSAQKNPTAFYLCASRMTDRTPGGANVLTFGAGSRLTVL.

The chain employs TRBV9 and TRBJ1-2; no clear D gene. V gave up 4 bases and J gave up 8 bases, with 15 bases separating them. Germline lookup yields CDR1 SGDLS and CDR2 YYNGEE. The CDR3 runs 13 residues. The CDR3 DNA follows: TGTGCCAGCAGCCATAATCCCTCGGGGGGCTACACCTTC. Protein sequence: CASSHNPSGGYTF.

The chain employs TRBV2 and TRBJ1-1; possibly TRBD1 for D (6 bases). Germline-derived CDR1 and CDR2 are SNHLY and FYNNEI. Trimming shortened V by 2 bases and J by 5 bases, and 15 bases separated the two germline ends. This CDR3 is built from 15 residues. The CDR3 spells CASSEWGAGGTEAFF. DNA of the CDR3: TGTGCCAGCAGTGAATGGGGGGCCGGGGGTACTGAAGCTTTCTTT. Variable domain in full (rest from reference TRBV2 and TRBJ1-1): EPEVTQTPSHQVTQMGQEVILRCVPISNHLYFYWYRQILGQKVEFLVSFYNNEISEKSEIFDDQFSVERPDGSNFTLKIRSTKLEDSAMYFCASSEWGAGGTEAFFGQGTRLTVV.

There are a few counts of this clone. The V call is TRBV28, the J call TRBJ2-3, with D maybe TRBD1 (5 bases). The V end was cut by 8 bases, the J end by 5 bases, with 11 bases between. The CDR3 extends over 12 amino acids. CDR1 MDHEN and CDR2 SYDVKM come from the germline V gene. CDR3 nucleotides: TGTGCCAGCCGCGGCAGGGAAGATACGCAGTATTTT. The encoded protein is CASRGREDTQYF.

The rearrangement uses TRBV11-3 and TRBJ2-2; TRBD2 is a possible D gene (6 bases). CDR1 is SGHNT and CDR2 is YENEEA in the germline V gene. V was pared by 1 base and J by 2 bases, with 17 bases between. CDR3 size: 18 residues. In DNA, the CDR3 is TGTGCCAGCAGCTTAGTGGTCGTGAGGGAGGTAAACACCGGGGAGCTGTTTTTT. Its translation is CASSLVVVREVNTGELFF.

J is TRBJ2-7 and V is TRBV21-1; the table's D call of TRBD2 was not tested on the DNA. TRBV21-1 is a listed pseudogene. The CDR3 runs 16 residues. In nucleotides, the CDR3 is TGTGCCAGCAGCAAGGAAACGACTAGCGGGACCTACGAGCAGTACTTC. Amino acids: CASSKETTSGTYEQYF.

The V and J genes are TRBV28 and TRBJ2-1; no definite D call. Trimming stripped 1 base from V and 0 bases from J, with 10 bases between. Germline V gene lookup returns CDR1 MDHEN and CDR2 SYDVKM. The CDR3 extends over 16 amino acids. CDR3 loop: CASSLSGVGSYNEQFF. In DNA, the CDR3 is TGTGCCAGCAGTTTATCAGGCGTGGGCTCCTACAATGAGCAGTTCTTC.

The chain uses TRBV27 and TRBJ2-7; D possibly corresponds to TRBD2 (7 bases). V shed 6 bases and J shed 0 bases, with 15 bases lying between them. CDR3 length: 15 residues. Germline V gives CDR1 MNHEY, CDR2 SMNVEV (reference sequence). In nucleotides, the CDR3 is TGTGCCAGCAGAGGGGGGGGTCTAAGCTCCTACGAGCAGTACTTC. Translating it yields CASRGGGLSSYEQYF.

The rearrangement links TRBV5-4 to TRBJ2-7, with D hard to call. The CDR3 consists of 13 residues. The V end lost 7 bases, the J end lost 2 bases, and 13 bases lay between the germline ends. The germline gives CDR1 SGHNT, CDR2 YYREEE (reference sequence). The CDR3 nucleotides read TGTGCCAGCTCGGCACCAAAAACCTACGAGCAGTACTTC. Translating it yields CASSAPKTYEQYF.

The J gene is TRBJ1-1, the V gene TRBV6-5; D perhaps matches TRBD1 (5 bases). V lost 6 bases and J 0 bases, leaving 8 bases between the germline ends. The CDR3 sequence is 13 residues long. Germline lookup yields CDR1 MNHEY and CDR2 SVGAGI. Here the CDR3 reads CASRIQVNTEAFF. Written as DNA, the CDR3 is TGTGCCAGCAGGATACAGGTGAACACTGAAGCTTTCTTT.

This clone occurred once. This chain connects TRBV12-5 to TRBJ1-1; 7 nucleotides align to TRBD1. Germline V gene data show CDR1 as LGHNT and CDR2 as FRNRAP. The length of the CDR3 is 14 residues. V lost 4 bases, J lost 6 bases, and 8 bases stayed unmatched. The CDR3 coding sequence is TGTGCTAGTGGTTCCTTAGACAGGGTCCCTGAAGCTTTCTTT. It specifies CASGSLDRVPEAFF.

The chain has TRBV4-3 and TRBJ1-5; D is unclear. Germline lookup yields CDR1 LGHNA and CDR2 YSLEER. This CDR3 comprises 13 residues. The germline V and J ends were trimmed by 4 bases and 6 bases, with 10 bases remaining between them. CDR3 sequence reads: CASSRTTSQPQHF. The CDR3 nucleotides read TGCGCCAGCAGCCGGACCACGAGTCAGCCCCAGCATTTT.

The chain combines TRBV10-1 with TRBJ2-1; D not certain. The CDR3 totals 15 residues. The V end lost 3 bases, the J end lost 5 bases, and 14 bases lay between the germline ends. Germline V gene data show CDR1 as WNHNN and CDR2 as SYGVQD (reference sequence). This CDR3 is CASSEKECRNNEQFF. The CDR3 nucleotides are TGCGCCAGCAGTGAAAAGGAGTGCCGAAACAATGAGCAGTTCTTC.

The gene calls are TRBV30 and TRBJ1-1, with D perhaps TRBD1 (5 bases). The CDR3 extends over 15 amino acids. The germline V and J ends were trimmed by 0 bases and 5 bases, with 16 bases remaining between them. Germline CDR1 and CDR2: GTSNPN and SVGIG (reference sequence). Here the CDR3 DNA reads TGTGCCTGGAGTGTAAAAACAGGTTGGGGGACTGAAGCTTTCTTT. It specifies CAWSVKTGWGTEAFF. The variable domain in full, with the rest retrieved from reference TRBV30 and TRBJ1-1, is SQTIHQWPATLVQPVGSPLSLECTVEGTSNPNLYWYRQAAGRGLQLLFYSVGIGQISSEVPQNLSASRPQDRQFILSSKKLLLSDSGFYLCAWSVKTGWGTEAFFGQGTRLTVV.

A single count supports this clone. The J gene is TRBJ1-5, the V gene TRBV6-5; D not resolved. The CDR3 consists of 13 residues. Germline CDR1 reads MNHEY; CDR2 reads SVGAGI. Trimming took 7 bases from V and 4 from J, leaving 11 bases between them. CDR3 amino acids: CASTPRFNQPQHF. In DNA, the CDR3 is TGTGCCAGCACTCCCCGGTTTAATCAGCCCCAGCATTTT.

This chain links TRBV7-9 with TRBJ2-2, with 7 bases that match TRBD2. The V gene's germline CDR1 is SEHNR and CDR2 FQNEAQ (reference sequence). The CDR3 covers 14 residues. V lost 5 bases, J lost 7 bases, and 7 bases stayed unmatched. The CDR3 DNA reads TGTGCCAGCAGCGAGGGGAGGGTTAACGGGGAGCTGTTTTTT. It encodes CASSEGRVNGELFF.

J is TRBJ2-5 and V is TRBV6-1, with D hard to call. Germline V CDR1 and CDR2: MNHNS, SASEGT. V was clipped by 2 bases and J by 4 bases, with 11 bases between them. The CDR3 contains 14 residues. The CDR3 sequence: CASSELARLETQYF. Written as DNA, the CDR3 is TGTGCCAGCAGTGAATTGGCTAGACTAGAGACCCAGTACTTC.

The genes are TRBV11-2 and TRBJ2-6; D remains ambiguous. V was shortened by 3 bases and J by 0 bases, with 15 bases between the two germline ends. CDR3 length equals 18 residues. CDR1 is SGHAT and CDR2 is FQNNGV in the germline V gene. The CDR3 DNA reads TGTGCCAGCAGCTTTTACCAAGATTGCGCCTCTGGGGCCAACGTCCTGACTTTC. It is translated as CASSFYQDCASGANVLTF.

The rearrangement uses TRBV27 and TRBJ2-2; maybe TRBD2 (8 bases). This CDR3 is 16 amino acids long. CDR1 is MNHEY, CDR2 SMNVEV, per germline (reference sequence). Trimming removed 11 bases at V and 4 bases at J, with 23 bases between. CDR3 coding DNA: TGTGCCTCCCAGGGGGAGCGGGAGAAGGTCACCGGGGAGCTGTTTTTT. It encodes CASQGEREKVTGELFF.